The rows below give T cell receptor beta chains drawn from one sample of a study of early T cells in non-severe SARS-CoV-2 infection. TCRdb re-analysed the 5' RACE reads in MiXCR, keeping a single row per CDR3 protein. The sample has tens of thousands of distinct CDR3 sequences, 9.3% seen once. Input material: whole blood. These receptors all stem from an adult who was a healthcare worker with PCR-confirmed SARS-CoV-2 infection or an uninfected control (not recorded which). Each CDR3 is given with its conserved first and last residue. D genes are given only for firm matches. Clone sizes are given selectively: once, few, many, or a class where the clone is expanded.

v_gene: TRBV5-4
abundance: -
j_gene: TRBJ1-6
d_gene: -
CDR3aa: CASSSWGSGNSPLHF
CDR3nt: TGTGCCAGCAGCTCGTGGGGGTCGGGTAATTCACCCCTCCACTTT

v_gene: TRBV6-2/TRBV6-3
abundance: -
j_gene: TRBJ2-4
d_gene: -
CDR3aa: CASTGGDIQYF
CDR3nt: TGTGCCAGCACTGGAGGCGACATTCAGTACTTC

v_gene: TRBV12-3/TRBV12-4
abundance: many
j_gene: TRBJ2-3
d_gene: -
CDR3aa: CASSRETGDTQYF
CDR3nt: TGTGCCAGCAGCAGAGAAACGGGGGATACGCAGTATTTT

v_gene: TRBV20-1
abundance: many
j_gene: TRBJ2-1
d_gene: -
CDR3aa: CSARDQGRPPSEQFF
CDR3nt: TGCAGTGCTAGAGATCAAGGACGCCCGCCTAGTGAGCAGTTCTTC

v_gene: TRBV7-2
abundance: -
j_gene: TRBJ1-6
d_gene: -
CDR3aa: CASSFTGNNSPLHF
CDR3nt: TGTGCCAGCAGCTTTACAGGGAATAATTCACCCCTCCACTTT

v_gene: TRBV28
abundance: many
j_gene: TRBJ1-2
d_gene: -
CDR3aa: CASSLWGANNYGYTF
CDR3nt: TGTGCCAGCAGTTTATGGGGGGCGAATAACTATGGCTACACCTTC

v_gene: TRBV10-3
abundance: many
j_gene: TRBJ2-7
d_gene: TRBD2
CDR3aa: CAISASGSPVEQYF
CDR3nt: TGTGCCATCAGCGCTAGCGGGAGTCCTGTCGAGCAGTACTTC

v_gene: TRBV4-3
abundance: many
j_gene: TRBJ1-6
d_gene: TRBD1
CDR3aa: CASSQATGGAGSPLHF
CDR3nt: TGCGCCAGCAGCCAAGCCACAGGGGGCGCGGGATCACCCCTCCACTTT

v_gene: TRBV28
abundance: medium-sized
j_gene: TRBJ2-7
d_gene: -
CDR3aa: CASSSGWDEQYF
CDR3nt: TGTGCCAGCAGTTCAGGGTGGGACGAGCAGTACTTC

v_gene: TRBV4-2
abundance: many
j_gene: TRBJ2-5
d_gene: -
CDR3aa: CASSSEGDQETQYF
CDR3nt: TGTGCCAGCAGCAGCGAGGGGGACCAAGAGACCCAGTACTTC

v_gene: TRBV29-1
abundance: many
j_gene: TRBJ2-3
d_gene: TRBD2
CDR3aa: CSGLAGGPDTQYF
CDR3nt: TGCAGCGGACTAGCGGGAGGGCCAGATACGCAGTATTTT

v_gene: TRBV28
abundance: many
j_gene: TRBJ1-1
d_gene: -
CDR3aa: CASTSTRRGGTEAFF
CDR3nt: TGTGCCAGCACCTCTACTAGACGGGGCGGCACTGAAGCTTTCTTT

v_gene: TRBV4-3
abundance: many
j_gene: TRBJ2-7
d_gene: -
CDR3aa: CASSQETSIEYEQYF
CDR3nt: TGCGCCAGCAGCCAAGAAACTAGCATCGAGTACGAGCAGTACTTC

v_gene: TRBV7-2
abundance: few
j_gene: TRBJ2-4
d_gene: TRBD2
CDR3aa: CASSLAGGGSGIQYF
CDR3nt: TGTGCCAGCAGCCTAGCGGGAGGGGGAAGCGGCATTCAGTACTTC

v_gene: TRBV28
abundance: few
j_gene: TRBJ2-7
d_gene: -
CDR3aa: CASSSPGDHKSYEQYF
CDR3nt: TGTGCCAGCAGTTCCCCCGGGGACCACAAATCCTACGAGCAGTACTTC

v_gene: TRBV6-6
abundance: few
j_gene: TRBJ2-2
d_gene: -
CDR3aa: CASSSVNRDKFWNTGELFF
CDR3nt: TGTGCCAGCAGTTCCGTTAACCGGGACAAATTCTGGAACACCGGGGAGCTGTTTTTT

v_gene: TRBV29-1
abundance: -
j_gene: TRBJ2-7
d_gene: -
CDR3aa: CSVAPAAYEQYF
CDR3nt: TGCAGCGTTGCCCCCGCCGCGTACGAGCAGTACTTC

v_gene: TRBV7-6
abundance: many
j_gene: TRBJ2-2
d_gene: TRBD1
CDR3aa: CASSLRSTGTGNGELFF
CDR3nt: TGTGCCAGCAGCTTAAGGAGCACCGGGACAGGGAATGGGGAGCTGTTTTTT

v_gene: TRBV29-1
abundance: many
j_gene: TRBJ2-7
d_gene: -
CDR3aa: CSAQFAENSYEQYF
CDR3nt: TGCAGCGCTCAGTTCGCGGAGAACTCCTACGAGCAGTACTTC

v_gene: TRBV5-1
abundance: many
j_gene: TRBJ2-7
d_gene: -
CDR3aa: CASSLSGSSYEQYF
CDR3nt: TGCGCCAGCAGCTTGTCTGGGTCCTCCTACGAGCAGTACTTC

v_gene: TRBV7-2
abundance: once
j_gene: TRBJ2-7
d_gene: TRBD1
CDR3aa: CASTAGTVSYEQYF
CDR3nt: TGTGCCAGCACCGCCGGGACAGTGTCCTACGAGCAGTACTTC

v_gene: TRBV6-1
abundance: many
j_gene: TRBJ1-5
d_gene: -
CDR3aa: CASSEYSNQPQHF
CDR3nt: TGTGCCAGCAGTGAGTATAGCAATCAGCCCCAGCATTTT

v_gene: TRBV27
abundance: many
j_gene: TRBJ2-2
d_gene: -
CDR3aa: CASSPHPWGSYSTGELFF
CDR3nt: TGTGCCAGCAGTCCCCACCCGTGGGGATCCTATTCCACCGGGGAGCTGTTTTTT

v_gene: TRBV4-3
abundance: many
j_gene: TRBJ2-5
d_gene: TRBD2
CDR3aa: CASSQDPQPGLAGGQETQYF
CDR3nt: TGCGCCAGCAGCCAAGATCCCCAACCGGGACTAGCGGGAGGTCAAGAGACCCAGTACTTC

v_gene: TRBV29-1
abundance: few
j_gene: TRBJ2-2
d_gene: -
CDR3aa: CSVALRGELFF
CDR3nt: TGCAGCGTTGCCCTGCGTGGGGAGCTGTTTTTT

v_gene: TRBV28
abundance: -
j_gene: TRBJ2-6
d_gene: -
CDR3aa: CASQGYSGANVLTF
CDR3nt: TGTGCCAGCCAGGGTTACTCTGGGGCCAACGTCCTGACTTTC

v_gene: TRBV5-8
abundance: -
j_gene: TRBJ2-7
d_gene: TRBD2
CDR3aa: CASSFPGLAQRYF
CDR3nt: TGTGCCAGCAGCTTCCCGGGACTAGCGCAGCGATACTTC

v_gene: TRBV4-3
abundance: -
j_gene: TRBJ2-1
d_gene: TRBD2
CDR3aa: CASSQGWPAGGPPPNYNEQFF
CDR3nt: TGCGCCAGCAGCCAAGGTTGGCCAGCGGGAGGGCCTCCCCCAAACTACAATGAGCAGTTCTTC

v_gene: TRBV27
abundance: many
j_gene: TRBJ2-7
d_gene: -
CDR3aa: CASGSHEQYF
CDR3nt: TGTGCCAGCGGCTCCCACGAGCAGTACTTC

v_gene: TRBV7-9
abundance: many
j_gene: TRBJ2-1
d_gene: -
CDR3aa: CASRGLIVSNEQFF
CDR3nt: TGTGCCAGCAGGGGGCTAATCGTATCCAATGAGCAGTTCTTC

v_gene: TRBV7-9
abundance: few
j_gene: TRBJ2-1
d_gene: TRBD2
CDR3aa: CASITSGGRARYNEQFF
CDR3nt: TGTGCCAGCATCACCTCGGGCGGGAGGGCGCGATACAATGAGCAGTTCTTC

v_gene: TRBV6-2/TRBV6-3
abundance: many
j_gene: TRBJ2-7
d_gene: TRBD1
CDR3aa: CASRSGGSSYEQYF
CDR3nt: TGTGCCAGCAGATCAGGGGGAAGCTCCTACGAGCAGTACTTC

v_gene: TRBV7-6
abundance: many
j_gene: TRBJ2-2
d_gene: TRBD2
CDR3aa: CASSFESLGLAGGENTGELFF
CDR3nt: TGTGCCAGCAGCTTCGAATCCCTGGGACTAGCGGGAGGGGAAAACACCGGGGAGCTGTTTTTT

v_gene: TRBV7-8
abundance: many
j_gene: TRBJ2-7
d_gene: TRBD1
CDR3aa: CASSLVAGGYEQYF
CDR3nt: TGTGCCAGCAGCTTAGTCGCAGGGGGCTACGAGCAGTACTTC

v_gene: TRBV19
abundance: few
j_gene: TRBJ2-1
d_gene: -
CDR3aa: CASSIGNEQFF
CDR3nt: TGTGCCAGTAGTATAGGAAATGAGCAGTTCTTC

v_gene: TRBV24-1
abundance: few
j_gene: TRBJ2-2
d_gene: -
CDR3aa: CATSDEGRTGELFF
CDR3nt: TGTGCCACCAGTGATGAGGGGAGAACCGGGGAGCTGTTTTTT

v_gene: TRBV5-1
abundance: many
j_gene: TRBJ1-1
d_gene: -
CDR3aa: CASSANTEAFF
CDR3nt: TGCGCCAGCAGCGCTAACACTGAAGCTTTCTTT